Listed below are T cell receptor beta chains from one sample, sequenced in a study of cytomegalovirus exposure and HLA in healthy donors. Profiling relied on immunoSEQ multiplex PCR, and the TCRdb table lists in-frame clones only, not all of them. The sample consists of about 130,000 clones, 81% of them appearing once. The sequenced sample was PBMCs. These receptors all stem from a man aged 18 to 29 in good health and CMV-seronegative. Both conserved end residues are part of each CDR3. The D gene is left open where the match is weak. Clone size is not always given. Where it is, it says once, few, many or a class for expanded clones.

size	V	D	J	DNA	CDR3
NA	TRBV30	TRBD1	TRBJ1-2	TGTGCCTGGACGCAGGGGACAGTCGGCTACACCTTC	CAWTQGTVGYTF
NA	TRBV4-3	NA	TRBJ2-6	TGCGCCAGCAGCCGCCGGGACTCCCTTAACACTGGGGCCAACGTCCTGACTTTC	CASSRRDSLNTGANVLTF
NA	TRBV6-6	TRBD1	TRBJ1-2	TGTGCCAGCAGCTTGAACAGGGGGCATGATGGCTACACCTTC	CASSLNRGHDGYTF
few	TRBV4-3	TRBD1	TRBJ1-2	TGCGCCAGCAGCCAAGAGGTTTACGGGACAGTCTATGGCTACACCTTC	CASSQEVYGTVYGYTF
NA	TRBV28	TRBD1	TRBJ1-2	TGTGCCAGCAGTCCCTCTGGGACAGGGGGCCCCCTTGGCGGCTACACCTTC	CASSPSGTGGPLGGYTF
NA	TRBV29-1	TRBD1	TRBJ1-2	TGCAGCGTTGATATCAGGGGGGTAGACGGCTACACCTTC	CSVDIRGVDGYTF
few	TRBV5-6	TRBD2	TRBJ2-6	TGTGCCAGCAGCTGGGGGGGAGGGCGGTCTGGGGCCAACGTCCTGACTTTC	CASSWGGGRSGANVLTF
NA	TRBV7-9	TRBD1	TRBJ1-2	TGTGCCGGCCACAGACAGGGACAATATGGCTACACCTTC	CAGHRQGQYGYTF
NA	TRBV11-3	NA	TRBJ2-3	TGTGCCAGCAGCTTAGATGGGCACGACACAGATACGCAGTATTTT	CASSLDGHDTDTQYF
NA	TRBV2	NA	TRBJ2-1	TGTGCCAGCAGTCAAAGACAGGCCTACAATGAGCAGTTCTTC	CASSQRQAYNEQFF
NA	TRBV7-9	NA	TRBJ2-5	TGTGCCAGCAGATCCCGTGGGGCATGGGAGACCCAGTACTTC	CASRSRGAWETQYF
once	TRBV6-5	NA	TRBJ1-2	TGTGCCAGCAGCTCGACAGGTTTATATGGCTACACCTTC	CASSSTGLYGYTF
NA	TRBV28	TRBD2	TRBJ2-7	TGTGCCAGCAGTTTACGACTAGCGGGGGGTATATCCTACGAGCAGTACTTC	CASSLRLAGGISYEQYF
few	TRBV5-1	TRBD1	TRBJ1-2	TGCGCCAGCAGCTGGGACAGTGCTGGCGGGAATGGCTACACCTTC	CASSWDSAGGNGYTF
NA	TRBV30	TRBD1	TRBJ1-2	TGTGCCTGGACCCCAGGGGGCGGAGGCTACACCTTC	CAWTPGGGGYTF
once	TRBV2	TRBD1	TRBJ2-2	TGTGCCAGCAGTTTAGAGGTGTGGCCCCCGGGACAGGGGACGACGAACACCGGGGAGCTGTTTTTT	CASSLEVWPPGQGTTNTGELFF
few	TRBV4-3	NA	TRBJ1-4	TGCGCCAGCAGCCAGACCAGGGGCTACAATGAAAAACTGTTTTTT	CASSQTRGYNEKLFF
NA	TRBV13	NA	TRBJ1-2	TGTGCCAGCAGCTCCAGGCTTAACTATGGCTACACCTTC	CASSSRLNYGYTF
NA	TRBV14	NA	TRBJ1-1	TGTGCCAGCAGCCAAGATTTCTCGGCTGAAGCTTTCTTT	CASSQDFSAEAFF
few	TRBV9	NA	TRBJ2-2	TGTGCCAGCAGCGAATACAATGGGGCCACCGGGGAGCTGTTTTTT	CASSEYNGATGELFF
NA	TRBV4-1	NA	TRBJ1-1	TGCGCCAGCAGCCAGGGGGGGGTTGAAGCTTTCTTT	CASSQGGVEAFF
NA	TRBV7-3	NA	TRBJ1-1	TGTGCCAGCAGGGGCGGGGGGGTGGTGAACACTGAAGCTTTCTTT	CASRGGGVVNTEAFF
NA	TRBV6-1	NA	TRBJ1-1	TGTGCCAGCAAAGGGAGAGATGAAGCTTTCTTT	CASKGRDEAFF
NA	TRBV9	TRBD1	TRBJ2-7	TGTGCCAGCAGCGTAAGGAGCCACAGGGGCGAGCAGTACTTC	CASSVRSHRGEQYF
NA	TRBV28	NA	TRBJ1-2	TGTGCCAGCAGTTTAGATAAGGGGTGGAATGGCTACACCTTC	CASSLDKGWNGYTF
few	TRBV10-1	NA	TRBJ2-2	TGCGCCAGCAGACCTGCAGGGGAGAACACCGGGGAGCTGTTTTTT	CASRPAGENTGELFF
NA	TRBV12-5	NA	TRBJ1-6	TGTGCTAGTGGTTTGACGGGGTATGAGGCTAATTCACCCCTCCACTTT	CASGLTGYEANSPLHF
NA	TRBV7-8	NA	TRBJ1-3	TGTGCCAGCAGCTTAGCCCTGAGCCTTTCTGGAAACACCATATATTTT	CASSLALSLSGNTIYF
few	TRBV10-1	NA	TRBJ1-6	TGCGCCAGCAGTGAGTCACCGAGCGGGAGGGATTCACCCCTCCACTTT	CASSESPSGRDSPLHF
NA	TRBV6-1	TRBD1	TRBJ2-7	TGTGCCAGCAGTGAGGACAGGGCGGCCGGCGAGCAGTACTTC	CASSEDRAAGEQYF
few	TRBV15	TRBD2	TRBJ2-3	TGTGCCACCAGCAAGCGGGGGCGTAGCACAGATACGCAGTATTTT	CATSKRGRSTDTQYF
NA	TRBV4-3	TRBD1	TRBJ2-2	TGCGCCAGCAGCCAAGCCTACCGGGACAGGGGCACCGGGGAGCTGTTTTTT	CASSQAYRDRGTGELFF
NA	TRBV6-6	TRBD1	TRBJ1-2	TGTGCCAGCAGTTACTCGGGACAGACTTTCTATGGCTACACCTTC	CASSYSGQTFYGYTF
NA	TRBV27	NA	TRBJ1-1	TGTGCCAGCAGCCTTATCGGGTTCATGAACACTGAAGCTTTCTTT	CASSLIGFMNTEAFF
NA	TRBV5-1	TRBD1	TRBJ2-5	TGCGCCAGCAGCTCCGGGACAGGGGTCCCAGAGACCCAGTACTTC	CASSSGTGVPETQYF
few	TRBV18	TRBD1	TRBJ1-5	TGTGCCAGCCAAGGGGACAGGAGCAATCAGCCCCAGCATTTT	CASQGDRSNQPQHF
NA	TRBV7-8	TRBD1	TRBJ1-5	TGTGCCAGCGGGTTTGCGTCGGGGACAGGGAGCAATCAGCCCCAGCATTTT	CASGFASGTGSNQPQHF
NA	TRBV10-1	NA	TRBJ1-1	TGCGCCAGCAGTGAGGGGAGTACTGAAGCTTTCTTT	CASSEGSTEAFF
NA	TRBV30	NA	TRBJ1-5	TGTGCCTGGAGTGTAAATCCTCAGGGTCAGCCCCAGCATTTT	CAWSVNPQGQPQHF
NA	TRBV10-1	TRBD2	TRBJ2-1	TGCGCCAGCAGTGTGTCGGGGGGACTGTACAATGAGCAGTTCTTC	CASSVSGGLYNEQFF
NA	TRBV29-1	NA	TRBJ2-3	TGCAGCGTTCGTCGCACGTGGGGCAATTCGCAGGGAACAGATACGCAGTATTTT	CSVRRTWGNSQGTDTQYF
NA	TRBV6-6	NA	TRBJ1-5	TGTGCCAGCGGGGCGATTCAGCCCCAGCATTTT	CASGAIQPQHF
NA	TRBV27	TRBD1	TRBJ1-2	TGTGCCAGCAGTCCGGGACAGGGGTTCTATGGCTACACCTTC	CASSPGQGFYGYTF
NA	TRBV6-5	TRBD1	TRBJ1-2	TGTGCCAGCAGTAAAGGACAGGCTGGGTACACCTTC	CASSKGQAGYTF
NA	TRBV12-5	NA	TRBJ1-4	TGTGCTAGTGGTTTTTTAGGGGTGGAGGGTGAAAAACTGTTTTTT	CASGFLGVEGEKLFF
NA	TRBV30	NA	TRBJ1-6	TGTGCCTGGAGCTGGTCAAAACAGGGAAATAATTCACCCCTCCACTTT	CAWSWSKQGNNSPLHF
NA	TRBV5-4	NA	TRBJ1-2	TGTGCCAGCAGCTTGACTGAAAACTATGGCTACACCTTC	CASSLTENYGYTF
NA	TRBV2	NA	TRBJ2-6	TGTGCCAGCAGAAAGGAGTTCTCTGGGGCCAACGTCCTGACTTTC	CASRKEFSGANVLTF
NA	TRBV9	TRBD1	TRBJ1-1	TGTGCCAGCAGCGTAGAACAGGGGGCAAGTGAAGCTTTCTTT	CASSVEQGASEAFF
NA	TRBV4-1	TRBD2	TRBJ2-3	TGCGCCAGCAGCCAAGACCCACGGACTAGCGGGAGCACAGATACGCAGTATTTT	CASSQDPRTSGSTDTQYF
few	TRBV27	NA	TRBJ2-3	TGTGCCAGCAGTCAAACAGATACGCAGTATTTT	CASSQTDTQYF
NA	TRBV7-2	NA	TRBJ2-2	TGTGCCAGCAGCTTTTGGCAGGGTGACACCGGGGAGCTGTTTTTT	CASSFWQGDTGELFF
NA	TRBV30	NA	TRBJ1-2	TGTGCCGCCGACAGGCCCTCCACCTTC	CAADRPSTF
NA	TRBV18	TRBD1	TRBJ1-1	TGTGCCAGCTCACCTAGACAGGGAAACACTGAAGCTTTCTTT	CASSPRQGNTEAFF
NA	TRBV28	TRBD1	TRBJ1-1	TGTGCCAGCAGTTTCGACACAGGGGAATTGGAAGGAACTGAAGCTTTCTTT	CASSFDTGELEGTEAFF